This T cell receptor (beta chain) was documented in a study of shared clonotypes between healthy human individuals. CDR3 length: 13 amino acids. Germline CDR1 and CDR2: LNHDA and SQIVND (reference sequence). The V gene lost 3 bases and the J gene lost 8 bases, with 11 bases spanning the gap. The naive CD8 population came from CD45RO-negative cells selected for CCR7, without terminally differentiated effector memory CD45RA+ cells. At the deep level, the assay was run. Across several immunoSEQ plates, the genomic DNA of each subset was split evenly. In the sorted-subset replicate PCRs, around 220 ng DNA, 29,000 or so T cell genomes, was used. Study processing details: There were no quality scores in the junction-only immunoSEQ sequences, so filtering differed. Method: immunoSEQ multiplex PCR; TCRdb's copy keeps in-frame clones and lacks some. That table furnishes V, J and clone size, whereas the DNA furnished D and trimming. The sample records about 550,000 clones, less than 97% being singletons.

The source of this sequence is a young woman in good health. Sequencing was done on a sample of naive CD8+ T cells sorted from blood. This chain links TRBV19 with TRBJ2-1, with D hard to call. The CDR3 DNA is TGTGCCAGTAGTATCCCGGGTAAGGATGAGCAGTTCTTC. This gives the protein CASSIPGKDEQFF.